This entry concerns a single TCR beta chain. With random hexamers, 0.5 to 1 ug RNA was reverse transcribed. TCRdb used MiXCR to reprocess the immunoSEQ multiplex PCR reads, holding one entry per CDR3 protein. This sample has about 280,000 distinct CDR3 sequences; roughly 84% occur once, and the top ten carry over 0.09%. Germline values: CDR1 MNHEY, CDR2 SMNVEV (reference sequence). The CDR3 loop spans 16 amino acids. V dropped 5 bases and J dropped 2 bases, with 16 bases sitting between them. This sample is drawn from a study of CD8 T cells in Susac syndrome. CD8+ and CD4+ blood T cells underwent TCR beta sequencing.

This sequence joins TRBV27 and TRBJ1-5, with D perhaps TRBD1 (6 bases). Sequencing was carried out using CD8+ T cells from PBMCs. The TCR originated in a human donor with multiple sclerosis. The CDR3 nucleotides are TGTGCCAGCAGTCCTATCCCACGACAGGGCAATCAGCCCCAGCATTTT. Translating gives CASSPIPRQGNQPQHF.